This T cell receptor (beta chain) was obtained from a study of shared clonotypes between healthy human individuals. General study results and limits: Sequencing depth was a factor that was expected to affect clonotype sharing among donors. Sorted-subset sequencing, rarefaction showed, was incomplete despite large depth.

Method: immunoSEQ multiplex PCR; TCRdb's copy keeps in-frame clones and lacks some. This sample has 2 million to 3 million clones, with roughly 93% found just once. About this clone: What it binds is unknown.

Germline CDR1 MNHEY, CDR2 SVGAGI. CDR3 length: 15 residues. Specimen: naive CD4+ T cells from PBMCs. The subset denotes: CD45RA+ positively selected. The gene calls are TRBV6-5 and TRBJ2-5; D tentatively fits TRBD1 or TRBD2 (5 bases each). The assigned J gene may be wrong: the sequence end matches TRBJ2-7 better. This receptor was taken from a man aged 18 to 29 in good health. Some clones in this sample may be carry-over from other donors' samples. CDR3 sequence reads: CASRERGRGHHEQYF. The CDR3 coding sequence is TGTGCCAGCAGGGAAAGGGGACGGGGCCATCACGAGCAGTACTTC.